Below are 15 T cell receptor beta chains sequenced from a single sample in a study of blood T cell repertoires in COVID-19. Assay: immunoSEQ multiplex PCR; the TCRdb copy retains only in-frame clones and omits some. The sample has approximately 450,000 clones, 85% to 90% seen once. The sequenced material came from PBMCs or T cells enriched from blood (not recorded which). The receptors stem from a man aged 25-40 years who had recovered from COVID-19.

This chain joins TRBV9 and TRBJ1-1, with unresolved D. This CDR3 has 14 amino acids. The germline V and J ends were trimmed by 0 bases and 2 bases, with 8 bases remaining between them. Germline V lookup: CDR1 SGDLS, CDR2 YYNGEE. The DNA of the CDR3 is TGTGCCAGCAGCGTAGACAATTTTAACACTGAAGCTTTCTTT. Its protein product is CASSVDNFNTEAFF.

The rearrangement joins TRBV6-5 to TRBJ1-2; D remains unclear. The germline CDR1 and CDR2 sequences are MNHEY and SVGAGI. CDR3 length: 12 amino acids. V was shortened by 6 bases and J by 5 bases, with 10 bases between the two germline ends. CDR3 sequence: CASSGGQYGYTF. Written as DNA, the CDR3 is TGTGCCAGCAGCGGCGGTCAGTATGGCTACACCTTC.

The CDR3 reads CASGSPMGRDYGYTF. CDR3 nucleotide sequence: TGTGCTAGTGGTTCTCCAATGGGCCGAGACTATGGCTACACCTTC. V and J are TRBV12-5 and TRBJ1-2; D is ambiguous. The CDR3 runs to 15 residues. Germline values: CDR1 LGHNT, CDR2 FRNRAP. Deletions cut 4 bases from V and 3 bases from J, with 15 bases between. Full variable domain (remainder filled in from reference TRBV12-5 and TRBJ1-2): DARVTQTPRHKVTEMGQEVTMRCQPILGHNTVFWYRQTMMQGLELLAYFRNRAPLDDSGMPKDRFSAEMPDATLATLKIQPSEPRDSAVYFCASGSPMGRDYGYTFGSGTRLTVV.

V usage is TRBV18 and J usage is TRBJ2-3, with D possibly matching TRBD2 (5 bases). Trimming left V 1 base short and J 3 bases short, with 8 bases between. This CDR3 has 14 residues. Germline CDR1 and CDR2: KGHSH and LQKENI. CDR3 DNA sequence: TGTGCCAGCTCACCACTTGGCGGGACAGATACGCAGTATTTT. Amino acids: CASSPLGGTDTQYF. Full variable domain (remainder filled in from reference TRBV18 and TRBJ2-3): NAGVMQNPRHLVRRRGQEARLRCSPMKGHSHVYWYRQLPEEGLKFMVYLQKENIIDESGMPKERFSAEFPKEGPSILRIQQVVRGDSAAYFCASSPLGGTDTQYFGPGTRLTVL.

DNA of the CDR3: TGTGCCAGCAGTCCTCAACTCACGTCGACTTACACCTTC. Its protein product is CASSPQLTSTYTF. The rearrangement uses TRBV28 and TRBJ1-2; D is uncertain. V lost 5 bases, J lost 11 bases, and 18 bases lay in between. This CDR3 contains 13 residues. CDR1 and CDR2 (germline): MDHEN, SYDVKM.

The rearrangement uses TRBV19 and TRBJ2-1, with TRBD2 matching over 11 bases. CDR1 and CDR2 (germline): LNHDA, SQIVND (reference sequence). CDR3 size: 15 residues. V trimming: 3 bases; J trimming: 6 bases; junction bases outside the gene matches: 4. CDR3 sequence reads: CASSIFSGRANEQFF. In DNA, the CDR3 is TGTGCCAGTAGTATCTTTAGCGGGAGGGCCAATGAGCAGTTCTTC.

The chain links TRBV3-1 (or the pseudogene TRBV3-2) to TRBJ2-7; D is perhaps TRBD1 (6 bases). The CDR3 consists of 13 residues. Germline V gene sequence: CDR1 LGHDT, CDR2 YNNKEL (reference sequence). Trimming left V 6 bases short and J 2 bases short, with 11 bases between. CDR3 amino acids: CASSLRGTYEQYF. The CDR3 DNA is TGTGCCAGCAGTCTGAGGGGGACCTACGAGCAGTACTTC.

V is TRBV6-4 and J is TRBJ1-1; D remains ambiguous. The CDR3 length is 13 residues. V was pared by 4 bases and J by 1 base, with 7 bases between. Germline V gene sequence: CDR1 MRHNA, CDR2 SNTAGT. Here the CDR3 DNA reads TGTGCCAGCAGTGTACGAGGGAACACTGAAGCTTTCTTT. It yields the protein CASSVRGNTEAFF.

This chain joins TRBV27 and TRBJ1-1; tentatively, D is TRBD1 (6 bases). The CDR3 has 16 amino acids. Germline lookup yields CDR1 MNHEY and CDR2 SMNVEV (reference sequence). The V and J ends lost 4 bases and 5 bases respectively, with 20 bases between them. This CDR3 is CASSSRRDIWGTEAFF. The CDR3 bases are TGTGCCAGCAGTTCACGCCGGGACATATGGGGGACTGAAGCTTTCTTT.

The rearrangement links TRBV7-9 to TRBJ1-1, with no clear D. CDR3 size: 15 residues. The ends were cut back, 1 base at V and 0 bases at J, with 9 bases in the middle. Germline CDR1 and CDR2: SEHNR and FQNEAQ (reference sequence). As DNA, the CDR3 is TGTGCCAGCAGCTTAGTGTTACAGTTGAACACTGAAGCTTTCTTT. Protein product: CASSLVLQLNTEAFF.

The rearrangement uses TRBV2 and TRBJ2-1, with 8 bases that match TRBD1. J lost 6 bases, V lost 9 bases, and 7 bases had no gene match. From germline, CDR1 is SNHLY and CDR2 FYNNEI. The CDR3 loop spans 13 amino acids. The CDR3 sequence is CASDFTGGNEQFF. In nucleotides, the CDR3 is TGTGCCAGTGACTTTACAGGGGGCAATGAGCAGTTCTTC.

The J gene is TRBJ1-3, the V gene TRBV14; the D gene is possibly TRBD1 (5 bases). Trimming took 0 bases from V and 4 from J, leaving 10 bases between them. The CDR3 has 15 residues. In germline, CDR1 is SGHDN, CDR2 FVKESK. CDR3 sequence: CASSQDRGSGNTIYF. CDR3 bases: TGTGCCAGCAGCCAAGATCGGGGGAGCGGAAACACCATATATTTT. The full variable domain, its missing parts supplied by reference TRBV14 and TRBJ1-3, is EAGVTQFPSHSVIEKGQTVTLRCDPISGHDNLYWYRRVMGKEIKFLLHFVKESKQDESGMPNNRFLAERTGGTYSTLKVQPAELEDSGVYFCASSQDRGSGNTIYFGEGSWLTVV.

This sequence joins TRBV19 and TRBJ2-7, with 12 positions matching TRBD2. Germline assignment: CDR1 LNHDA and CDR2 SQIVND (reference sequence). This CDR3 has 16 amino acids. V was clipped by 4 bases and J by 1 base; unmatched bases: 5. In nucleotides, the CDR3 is TGTGCCAGTAGTAACCCTGGGACTAGCGGGTCCTACGAGCAGTACTTC. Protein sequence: CASSNPGTSGSYEQYF.

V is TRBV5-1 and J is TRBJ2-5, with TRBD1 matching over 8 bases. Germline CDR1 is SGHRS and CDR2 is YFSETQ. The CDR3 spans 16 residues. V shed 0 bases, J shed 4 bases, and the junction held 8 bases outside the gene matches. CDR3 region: CASSLAAGGARETQYF. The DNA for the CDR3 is TGCGCCAGCAGCTTGGCGGCAGGGGGCGCGCGAGAGACCCAGTACTTC.

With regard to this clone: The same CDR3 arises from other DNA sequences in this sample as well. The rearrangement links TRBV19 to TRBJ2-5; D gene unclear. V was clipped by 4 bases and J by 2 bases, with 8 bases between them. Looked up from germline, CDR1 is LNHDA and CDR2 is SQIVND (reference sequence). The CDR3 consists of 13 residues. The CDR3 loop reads CASSTHRQETQYF. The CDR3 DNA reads TGTGCCAGTAGTACCCACAGACAAGAGACCCAGTACTTC.